A selection of T cell receptor beta chains follows, all from one sample in a study of blood T cell repertoires in COVID-19. Assay used: immunoSEQ multiplex PCR; TCRdb lists only in-frame clones, some missing. Of 350,000 or so clones in the sample, 88% were seen once. Sequencing was done on a sample of PBMCs or T cells enriched from blood (not recorded which). All receptors come from a woman in her 30s who had been exposed to COVID-19. The CDR3 runs from the conserved cysteine through the conserved F or W. D genes are given only for firm matches. Part of the rows lack a size; the others show once, few, many or a class for expanded clones.

DNA | CDR3 | J | D | V | size
TGTGCCAGCAGCGTAGGGGACAGCCAAGCGGTCTATGGCTACACCTTC | CASSVGDSQAVYGYTF | TRBJ1-2 | TRBD1 | TRBV9 | NA
TGCGCCAGCGGCGGACAGGCGACCTACAATGAGCAGTTCTTC | CASGGQATYNEQFF | TRBJ2-1 | TRBD1 | TRBV5-1 | NA
TGTGCCAGCACCCGAGGGTCGAGGACCGGCTACACCTTC | CASTRGSRTGYTF | TRBJ1-2 | NA | TRBV6-5 | NA
TGTGCCACCAGAGAGGTATCCAACACTGAAGCTTTCTTT | CATREVSNTEAFF | TRBJ1-1 | NA | TRBV19 | once
TGTGCCAGTAGTATAGGACGGCTAGCGGGAAATGAGCAGTTCTTC | CASSIGRLAGNEQFF | TRBJ2-1 | TRBD2 | TRBV19 | NA
TGTGCCAGCAGCAGGGACTGGGACTACAATGAGCAGTTCTTC | CASSRDWDYNEQFF | TRBJ2-1 | NA | TRBV27 | once
TGTGCCAGCAGCCAACGTAGGGGACAGGGGACGAACACCGGGGAGCTGTTTTTT | CASSQRRGQGTNTGELFF | TRBJ2-2 | NA | TRBV21-1 | NA
TGCGCCAGCAGCTTGGGTCTAGCGGGAGACAATGAGCAGTTCTTC | CASSLGLAGDNEQFF | TRBJ2-1 | TRBD2 | TRBV5-1 | NA
TGCGCCAGCAGCCAAGATTCCGGCTGGACTAGCGGAGAGTACGAGCAGTACTTC | CASSQDSGWTSGEYEQYF | TRBJ2-7 | TRBD2 | TRBV4-1 | NA
TGTGCCAGCAGCTTGGCGGAGTTCTACGAGCAGTACTTC | CASSLAEFYEQYF | TRBJ2-7 | NA | TRBV7-9 | NA
TGTGCCAGCTCAAGATCCGGGGACCAAGAGACCCAGTACTTC | CASSRSGDQETQYF | TRBJ2-5 | NA | TRBV18 | once
TGTGCCAGCCGGGGGGCTTCGGACTATGGCTACACCTTC | CASRGASDYGYTF | TRBJ1-2 | NA | TRBV11-2 | NA
TGTGCCAGCAGAACTCAGGGGGCGTCCCTCACAGATACGCAGTATTTT | CASRTQGASLTDTQYF | TRBJ2-3 | TRBD1 | TRBV2 | NA
TGTGCCAGCAGCTTGGGACCCCAGGGGGTAGTTAATCAGCCCCAGCATTTT | CASSLGPQGVVNQPQHF | TRBJ1-5 | TRBD1 | TRBV5-5 | NA
TGTGCCAGCAGCTTGGCGTCGTTGTTATATGGCTACACCTTC | CASSLASLLYGYTF | TRBJ1-2 | NA | TRBV5-6 | once
TGTGCCAGCAGCGTAGAGGGACAGGGGGAGCCAGATACGCAGTATTTT | CASSVEGQGEPDTQYF | TRBJ2-3 | TRBD1 | TRBV9 | NA
TGTGCCAGCAGCCGATCTCGGGAGACCCAGTACTTC | CASSRSRETQYF | TRBJ2-5 | NA | TRBV7-9 | NA
TGTGCCAGCAGTTCCCCGGGGGGGGAGCGGCGGGACGAGCAGTACTTC | CASSSPGGERRDEQYF | TRBJ2-7 | TRBD2 | TRBV28 | NA
TGTGCCAGCAGCGATAACAGACAGGGTTTGGCTAGCGGGGGGAATGAGCAGTTCTTC | CASSDNRQGLASGGNEQFF | TRBJ2-1 | TRBD2 | TRBV9 | medium-sized
TGTGCCAGTAGTCCGGAGGTGGGGACAGGGTTTTACGAGCAGTACTTC | CASSPEVGTGFYEQYF | TRBJ2-7 | TRBD1 | TRBV19 | NA
TGTGCCAGCACCAAAGGGCTAGCGGCAGCCACCGGGGAGCTGTTTTTT | CASTKGLAAATGELFF | TRBJ2-2 | TRBD2 | TRBV11-2 | NA
TGTGCCAGCAGCGTTGATGCCGGGACTCCGGGCAGCACTGAAGCTTTCTTT | CASSVDAGTPGSTEAFF | TRBJ1-1 | NA | TRBV9 | NA
TGCGCCAGCAGCGAGGGGACAGGGGAGTTCGGTGGCTACACCTTC | CASSEGTGEFGGYTF | TRBJ1-2 | TRBD1 | TRBV5-1 | NA
TGTGCCAGTAGCCCGGGGAATTCACCCCTCCACTTT | CASSPGNSPLHF | TRBJ1-6 | NA | TRBV19 | NA
TGTGCCAGCAGTTTACGATCCCTAGCGGGTAGCACAGATACGCAGTATTTT | CASSLRSLAGSTDTQYF | TRBJ2-3 | TRBD2 | TRBV27 | NA
TGTGCCAGCAGCCCAGGGCTCTTGGGAGGTTTGGCAGCTTACGAGCAGTACTTC | CASSPGLLGGLAAYEQYF | TRBJ2-7 | NA | TRBV7-9 | NA
TGTGCCAGTAGTCCGGGACAGGGGGCGCGAGGCTACACCTTC | CASSPGQGARGYTF | TRBJ1-2 | TRBD1 | TRBV19 | NA
TGTGCCAGCAGTGAATGGACAGCAGATGGCTACACCTTC | CASSEWTADGYTF | TRBJ1-2 | NA | TRBV2 | NA
TGTGCCAGCAGCTTGTCGGGGGGGCTAAGCTACGAGCAGTACTTC | CASSLSGGLSYEQYF | TRBJ2-7 | TRBD2 | TRBV5-5 | NA
TGTGCCAGCAGTTTCTTCCGCGAGCAGTACTTC | CASSFFREQYF | TRBJ2-7 | NA | TRBV28 | once
TGTGCCAGCAGCTTCAGACAGGGCTACGAGCAGTACTTC | CASSFRQGYEQYF | TRBJ2-7 | TRBD1 | TRBV7-9 | NA
TGTGCCAGCAGCTCTACGGGTGACTATGGCTACACCTTC | CASSSTGDYGYTF | TRBJ1-2 | NA | TRBV5-4 | NA
TGTGCCTGGAGTCTTCAGGGACTGAGAAACACCATATATTTT | CAWSLQGLRNTIYF | TRBJ1-3 | NA | TRBV30 | NA
TGTGCCAGCTCAACTGGACAGGGTGCCTTCCCTTCTGAAGCTTTCTTT | CASSTGQGAFPSEAFF | TRBJ1-1 | TRBD1 | TRBV18 | NA
TGTGCCAGCAGTGAAGCAGGGACTTTCGAGCAGTACTTC | CASSEAGTFEQYF | TRBJ2-7 | NA | TRBV6-1 | NA
TGTGCCAGTAGTGGGGCCAGGGGAAGGCACACTGAAGCTTTCTTT | CASSGARGRHTEAFF | TRBJ1-1 | NA | TRBV19 | NA